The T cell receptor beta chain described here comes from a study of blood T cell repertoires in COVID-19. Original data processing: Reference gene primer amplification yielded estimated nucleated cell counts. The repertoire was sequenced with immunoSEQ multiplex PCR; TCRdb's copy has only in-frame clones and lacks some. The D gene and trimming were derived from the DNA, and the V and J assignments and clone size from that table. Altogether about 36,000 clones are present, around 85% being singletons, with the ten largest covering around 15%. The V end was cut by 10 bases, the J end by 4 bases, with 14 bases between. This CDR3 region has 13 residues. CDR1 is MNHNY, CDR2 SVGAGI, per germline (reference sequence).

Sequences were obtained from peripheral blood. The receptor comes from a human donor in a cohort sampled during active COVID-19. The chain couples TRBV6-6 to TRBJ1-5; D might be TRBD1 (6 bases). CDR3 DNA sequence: TGTGCCACCCGGGACATGTCGAATCAGCCCCAGCATTTT. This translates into CATRDMSNQPQHF.